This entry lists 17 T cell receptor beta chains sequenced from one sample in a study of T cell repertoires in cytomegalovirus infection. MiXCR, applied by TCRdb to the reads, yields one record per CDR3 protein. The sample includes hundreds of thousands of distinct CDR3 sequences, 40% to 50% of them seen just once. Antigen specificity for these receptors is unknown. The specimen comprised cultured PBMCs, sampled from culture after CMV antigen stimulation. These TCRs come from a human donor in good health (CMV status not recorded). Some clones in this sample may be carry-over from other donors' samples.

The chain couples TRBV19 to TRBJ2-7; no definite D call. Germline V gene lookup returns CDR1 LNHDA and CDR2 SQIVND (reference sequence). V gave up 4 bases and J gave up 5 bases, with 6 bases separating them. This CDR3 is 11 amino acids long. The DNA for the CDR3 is TGTGCCAGTAGTAAACCCCACGAGCAGTACTTC. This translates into CASSKPHEQYF. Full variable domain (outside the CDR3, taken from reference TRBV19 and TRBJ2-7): DGGITQSPKYLFRKEGQNVTLSCEQNLNHDAMYWYRQDPGQGLRLIYYSQIVNDFQKGDIAEGYSVSREKKESFPLTVTSAQKNPTAFYLCASSKPHEQYFGPGTRLTVT.

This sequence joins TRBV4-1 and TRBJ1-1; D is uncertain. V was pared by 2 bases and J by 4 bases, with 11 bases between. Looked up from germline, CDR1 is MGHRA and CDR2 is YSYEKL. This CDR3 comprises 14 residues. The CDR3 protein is CASSQLVGGTEAFF. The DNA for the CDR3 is TGCGCCAGCAGCCAACTGGTTGGAGGCACTGAAGCTTTCTTT.

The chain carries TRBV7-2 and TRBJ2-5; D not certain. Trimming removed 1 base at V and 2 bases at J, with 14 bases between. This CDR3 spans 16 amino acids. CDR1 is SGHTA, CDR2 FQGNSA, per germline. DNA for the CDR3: TGTGCCAGCAGCTTAGGCTCCCACACCGCTCAAGAGACCCAGTACTTC. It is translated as CASSLGSHTAQETQYF.

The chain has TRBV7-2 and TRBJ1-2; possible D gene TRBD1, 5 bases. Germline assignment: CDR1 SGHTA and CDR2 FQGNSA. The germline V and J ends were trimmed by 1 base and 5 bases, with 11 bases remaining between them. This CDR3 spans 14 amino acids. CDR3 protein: CASSLDTGPYGYTF. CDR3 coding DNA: TGTGCCAGCAGCTTAGACACAGGACCTTATGGCTACACCTTC.

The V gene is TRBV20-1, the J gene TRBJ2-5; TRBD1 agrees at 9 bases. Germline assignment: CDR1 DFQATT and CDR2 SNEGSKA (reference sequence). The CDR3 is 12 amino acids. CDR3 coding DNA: TGCAGCGGGACAGGGAGATCAGAGACCCAGTACTTC. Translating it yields CSGTGRSETQYF.

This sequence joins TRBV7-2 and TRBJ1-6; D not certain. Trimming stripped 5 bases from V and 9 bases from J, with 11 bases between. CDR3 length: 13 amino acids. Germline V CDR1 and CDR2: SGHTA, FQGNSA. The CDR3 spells CASSQEAFSPLHF. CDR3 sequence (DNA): TGTGCCAGCAGCCAGGAGGCCTTTTCACCCCTCCACTTT.

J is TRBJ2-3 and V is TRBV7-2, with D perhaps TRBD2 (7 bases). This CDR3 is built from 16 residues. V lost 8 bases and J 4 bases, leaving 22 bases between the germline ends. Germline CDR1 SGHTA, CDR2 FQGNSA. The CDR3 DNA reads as TGTGCCAGCTATTGGTCGGCGGGGGCGGGGGCAGATACGCAGTATTTT. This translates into CASYWSAGAGADTQYF.

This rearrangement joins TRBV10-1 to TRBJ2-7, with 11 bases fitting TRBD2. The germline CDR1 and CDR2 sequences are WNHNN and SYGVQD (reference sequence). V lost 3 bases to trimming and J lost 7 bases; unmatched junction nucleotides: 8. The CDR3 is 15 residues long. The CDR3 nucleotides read TGCGCCAGCAGTGAACTAGCGGGAGCAAGAGGGGAGCAGTACTTC. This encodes CASSELAGARGEQYF.

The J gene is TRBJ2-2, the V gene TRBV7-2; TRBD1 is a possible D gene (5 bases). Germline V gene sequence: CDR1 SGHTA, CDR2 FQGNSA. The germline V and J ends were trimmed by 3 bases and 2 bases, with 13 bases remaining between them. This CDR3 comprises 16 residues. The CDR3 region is CASSFARARNTGELFF. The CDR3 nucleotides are TGTGCCAGCAGCTTCGCCAGGGCTCGAAACACCGGGGAGCTGTTTTTT.

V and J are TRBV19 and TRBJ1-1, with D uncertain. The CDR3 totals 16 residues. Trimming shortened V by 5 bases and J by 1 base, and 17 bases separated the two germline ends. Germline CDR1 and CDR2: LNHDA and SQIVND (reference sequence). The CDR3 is CASSFGPPKSNTEAFF. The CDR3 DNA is TGTGCCAGTAGTTTTGGACCTCCAAAATCGAACACTGAAGCTTTCTTT.

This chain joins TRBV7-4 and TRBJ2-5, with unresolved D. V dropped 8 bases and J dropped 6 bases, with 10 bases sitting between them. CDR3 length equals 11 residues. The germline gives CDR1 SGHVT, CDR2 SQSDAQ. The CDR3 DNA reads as TGTGCCAGCGCGGTGGAGAAGACCCAGTACTTC. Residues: CASAVEKTQYF.

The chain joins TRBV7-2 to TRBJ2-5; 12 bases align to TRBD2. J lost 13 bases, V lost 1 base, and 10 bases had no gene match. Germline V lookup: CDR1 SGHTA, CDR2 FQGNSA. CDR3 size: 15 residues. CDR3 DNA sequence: TGTGCCAGCAGCTTAGGACGACTAGCGGGGGCCCAGAGGTACTTC. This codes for CASSLGRLAGAQRYF. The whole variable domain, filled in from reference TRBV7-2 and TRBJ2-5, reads GAGVSQSPSNKVTEKGKDVELRCDPISGHTALYWYRQSLGQGLEFLIYFQGNSAPDKSGLPSDRFSAERTGGSVSTLTIQRTQQEDSAVYLCASSLGRLAGAQRYFGPGTRLLVL.

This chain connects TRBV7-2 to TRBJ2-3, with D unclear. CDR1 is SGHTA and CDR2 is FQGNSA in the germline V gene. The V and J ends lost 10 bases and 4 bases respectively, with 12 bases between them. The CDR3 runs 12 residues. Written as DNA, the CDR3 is TGTGCCACGGGTGTTGTGGCAGATACGCAGTATTTT. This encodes CATGVVADTQYF.

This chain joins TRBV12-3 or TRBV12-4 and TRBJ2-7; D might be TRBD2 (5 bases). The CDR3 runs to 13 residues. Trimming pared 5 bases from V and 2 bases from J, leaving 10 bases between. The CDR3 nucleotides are TGTGCCAGCAGTAACAGCGGAGCCTACGAGCAGTACTTC. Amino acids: CASSNSGAYEQYF.

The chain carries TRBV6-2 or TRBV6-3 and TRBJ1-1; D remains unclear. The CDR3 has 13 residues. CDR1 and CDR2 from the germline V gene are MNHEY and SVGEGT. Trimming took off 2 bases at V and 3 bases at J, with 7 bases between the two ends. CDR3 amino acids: CASSYEWHTEAFF. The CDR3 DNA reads TGTGCCAGCAGTTACGAGTGGCACACTGAAGCTTTCTTT.

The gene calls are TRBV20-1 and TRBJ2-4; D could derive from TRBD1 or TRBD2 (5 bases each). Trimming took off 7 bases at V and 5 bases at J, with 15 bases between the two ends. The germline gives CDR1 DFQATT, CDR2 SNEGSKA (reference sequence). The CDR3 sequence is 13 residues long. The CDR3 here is CSGRPMGENIQYF. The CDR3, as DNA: TGCAGTGGTCGGCCAATGGGGGAAAACATTCAGTACTTC.

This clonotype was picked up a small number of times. The CDR3 DNA sequence: TGTGCCAGCAGTCCCTCCGGAGGGCCCCGCTACACCTTC. Its protein product is CASSPSGGPRYTF. This chain uses TRBV6-1 with TRBJ1-2, with D hard to call. Trimming removed 5 bases from V and 9 bases from J, with 16 bases in between. This CDR3 is built from 13 residues. Germline V gene lookup returns CDR1 MNHNS and CDR2 SASEGT.